A selection of T cell receptor beta chains follows, all from one sample in a study of identical twins. TCRdb processed the 5' RACE reads anew with MiXCR; each CDR3 protein has one entry. This table holds 500,000 to 550,000 distinct CDR3 sequences, 22% found once. The data also belong to a second study, concerning T cells expressing NK-cell markers.

Sample: CD4+ T cells sorted from blood. The receptors stem from a woman aged 18-35 years in good health. Each CDR3 is given with its conserved first and last residue. The order of the fields is D gene, clone size, V gene, CDR3 length, J gene, CDR3 DNA, CDR3 protein. The D gene is left open where the match is weak. Clone size, where shown, is once, few, many, or a class for clones that have expanded.

NA	NA	TRBV7-9	14	TRBJ1-1	TGTGCCAGCAGCTCACACACAGGGCTTACTGAAGCTTTCTTT	CASSSHTGLTEAFF
NA	many	TRBV28	14	TRBJ2-1	TGTGCCAGCAGCACTACCGGTGGGGACTATGAGCAGTTCTTC	CASSTTGGDYEQFF
NA	NA	TRBV10-3	13	TRBJ1-1	TGTGCCATCGAGGGACACGAGAACACTGAAGTTTTCTTT	CAIEGHENTEVFF
NA	NA	TRBV13	13	TRBJ2-2	TGTGCCAGCAGCATCACTAACACCGGGGAGCTGTTTTTT	CASSITNTGELFF
TRBD2	NA	TRBV7-2	16	TRBJ2-3	TGTGCCAGCAGCGTCACTAGCGGGAGATCCGGGGATACGCAGTATTTT	CASSVTSGRSGDTQYF
NA	many	TRBV12-3/TRBV12-4	15	TRBJ1-5	TGTGCCAGCAGTTTGTCCGGCCAGGTAAATCAGCCCCAGCATTTT	CASSLSGQVNQPQHF
NA	few	TRBV6-1	13	TRBJ2-7	TGTGCCAGCAGTCCACCCGGCTACTACGAGCAGTACTTC	CASSPPGYYEQYF
NA	NA	TRBV18	15	TRBJ1-1	TGTGCCAGCTCACCACCCCAGAGGGGGAACACTGAAGCTTTCTTT	CASSPPQRGNTEAFF
TRBD2	NA	TRBV5-1	15	TRBJ2-3	TGCGCCAGCAGCTCGGGGACTAGCGGGGGATATACGCAGTATTTT	CASSSGTSGGYTQYF
NA	few	TRBV5-1	13	TRBJ1-2	TGCGCCAGCAGCTCATCGGGGGGGGATGGCTACACCTTC	CASSSSGGDGYTF
TRBD1	NA	TRBV20-1	14	TRBJ2-7	TGCAGTGCTAGCAGGGGACAGCCACCCTACGAGCAGTACTTC	CSASRGQPPYEQYF
NA	many	TRBV7-2	13	TRBJ2-3	TGTGCCAGCAGCACAAGGGGGGCAGATACGCAGTATTTT	CASSTRGADTQYF
TRBD2	NA	TRBV3-1	16	TRBJ2-1	TGTGCCAGCAGTCAACACGGGGGGGCCGGGTGGTATGAGCAGTTCTTC	CASSQHGGAGWYEQFF
TRBD2	NA	TRBV10-3	17	TRBJ2-3	TGTGCCATCAGTGAGTCGAGGTCGCTAGCGGCCACAGATACGCAGTATTTT	CAISESRSLAATDTQYF
NA	few	TRBV10-1	16	TRBJ2-3	TGCGCCAGCAGTGAGTCCCTGAGCCTTAGCACAGATACGCAGTATTTT	CASSESLSLSTDTQYF
NA	few	TRBV12-3/TRBV12-4	13	TRBJ2-7	TGTGCCAGCAGCCGCGGGTCGTTCTACGAGCAGTACTTC	CASSRGSFYEQYF
NA	many	TRBV29-1	12	TRBJ2-3	TGCAGCGGGGGGACGGAGACAGATACGCAGTATTTT	CSGGTETDTQYF
NA	NA	TRBV20-1	14	TRBJ2-1	TGCAGTGCTAGATTCTTGACTCGGCTCAATGAGCAGTTCTTC	CSARFLTRLNEQFF
TRBD1	NA	TRBV4-2	15	TRBJ1-2	TGTGCCAGCAGCCAAGAAGTGAGACAGGGTTATGGCTACACCTTC	CASSQEVRQGYGYTF
TRBD2	NA	TRBV2	17	TRBJ2-3	TGTGCCAGCAGTCACACCGGGACTAGCGGGGGTCCAGATACGCAGTATTTT	CASSHTGTSGGPDTQYF
NA	NA	TRBV6-1	15	TRBJ2-3	TGTGCCAGCTCCCACGGGTGGCCTAGCACAGATACGCAGTATTTT	CASSHGWPSTDTQYF
NA	few	TRBV7-2	14	TRBJ2-2	TGTGCCAGCAGCTCCCGTCGAGACACCGGGGAGCTGTTTTTT	CASSSRRDTGELFF
NA	NA	TRBV5-5	15	TRBJ1-4	TGTGCCAGCAGCTGGCCACGAGGCCGGGGTGAAAAACTGTTTTTT	CASSWPRGRGEKLFF
TRBD1	NA	TRBV27	15	TRBJ2-5	TGTGCCAGCAGGCCGGGACAGGGGCTCCTAGAGACCCAGTACTTC	CASRPGQGLLETQYF
NA	NA	TRBV7-9	13	TRBJ2-5	TGTGCCAGCAGCTTAGGAGGGAAAGAGACCCAGTACTTC	CASSLGGKETQYF
NA	NA	TRBV5-1	13	TRBJ2-7	TGCGCCAGCAGCCCTTGGACTTCCTACGAGCAGTACTTC	CASSPWTSYEQYF
NA	few	TRBV6-1	14	TRBJ1-5	TGTGCCAGCAGTGAGGGCGGACCCAATCAGCCCCAGCATTTT	CASSEGGPNQPQHF
TRBD1	NA	TRBV7-9	15	TRBJ1-1	TGTGCCAGCAGCCCGCGTCGGGACAGGGGCACTGAAGCTTTCTTT	CASSPRRDRGTEAFF
TRBD2	few	TRBV12-3/TRBV12-4	13	TRBJ2-5	TGTGCCAGCAGGGTCCGGGGGGGAGAGACCCAGTACTTC	CASRVRGGETQYF
TRBD2	NA	TRBV5-1	17	TRBJ2-3	TGCGCCAGCTCGCTAGGGGTAGCGGGATTTAGCACAGATACGCAGTATTTT	CASSLGVAGFSTDTQYF
NA	few	TRBV7-9	14	TRBJ2-7	TGTGCCAGTTCCCAGGTCAATAGCTCCTACGAGCAGTACTTC	CASSQVNSSYEQYF
NA	many	TRBV20-1	11	TRBJ1-1	TGCAGTGCTGAAGGGGGAACTGAAGCTTTCTTT	CSAEGGTEAFF
NA	NA	TRBV19	14	TRBJ2-2	TGTGCCAGTGGGGTGGCCAGCCACACCGGGGAGCTGTTTTTT	CASGVASHTGELFF
NA	few	TRBV9	14	TRBJ1-5	TGTGCCAGCAGCGGTCATGGTGGGGATCAGCCCCAGCATTTT	CASSGHGGDQPQHF
TRBD2	NA	TRBV20-1	15	TRBJ2-1	TGCAGTCCTCAATTACTAGCGGGGGGGCTCTATGAGCAGTTCTTC	CSPQLLAGGLYEQFF
NA	NA	TRBV28	14	TRBJ2-5	TGTGCCAGCAGGGAAAGACGCCTCCAAGAGACCCAGTACTTC	CASRERRLQETQYF
NA	NA	TRBV4-3	16	TRBJ2-1	TGCGCCAGCAGCCTAGATGCACTAGATCAGGACAATGAGCAGTTCTTC	CASSLDALDQDNEQFF
TRBD1	few	TRBV20-1	12	TRBJ1-6	TGCAGTGCTTGGGACAGGGATTCACCCCTCCACTTT	CSAWDRDSPLHF
TRBD2	NA	TRBV5-1	15	TRBJ2-1	TGCGCCAGCAGCCTACTAGCGGGGAGTCCTGGGGAGCAGTTCTTC	CASSLLAGSPGEQFF
NA	few	TRBV23-1	19	TRBJ2-7	TGCGCCAGCAGTCAATTTGGGGTGGGCCCGGCACCATCCGTTTACGAGCAGTACTTC	CASSQFGVGPAPSVYEQYF
TRBD1	many	TRBV15	15	TRBJ1-5	TGTGCCACCAGCAGAGATCCAGGGGGAAATCAGCCCCAGCATTTT	CATSRDPGGNQPQHF
NA	NA	TRBV20-1	14	TRBJ2-3	TGCAGTGCTAGAGATCCGGCAGACACAGATACGCAGTGTTTT	CSARDPADTDTQCF
TRBD2	NA	TRBV6-5	17	TRBJ2-1	TGTGCCAGCAGTTACTCGGGTTCTAGCGGAGTCTACAATGAGCAGTTCTTC	CASSYSGSSGVYNEQFF
TRBD1	many	TRBV25-1	16	TRBJ2-1	TGTGCCAGCAGTCCAGACAGGGGTAATGTAAGAGATGAGCAGTTCTTC	CASSPDRGNVRDEQFF
NA	few	TRBV4-3	14	TRBJ1-2	TGCGCCAGCAGCCAAGACACTATCGGGTATGGCTACACCTTC	CASSQDTIGYGYTF